Sequencing of this T cell receptor beta chain was carried out in a study of cytomegalovirus exposure and HLA in healthy donors. This clone was seen only a few times. Its antigen is not known. From germline, CDR1 is SGDLS and CDR2 YYNGEE. The ends were cut back, 5 bases at V and 2 bases at J, with 11 bases in the middle. This CDR3 comprises 13 residues. Healthy bone marrow donors made up the donors. PCR amplification relied on 60 Vbeta primers (plus 13 Jbeta primers). The method was immunoSEQ multiplex PCR; TCRdb's version includes in-frame clones alone and lacks a portion of them. The sample contains approximately 190,000 clones, 80% to 85% of which appear only once. Study results and caveats: A later analysis, which compared TCR beta chains of equal frequency, found the HLA-associated ones more clonally expanded. In most subjects, TCR beta sequences reportedly gave accurate predictions of HLA-A and HLA-B alleles.

The chain joins TRBV9 to TRBJ2-7, with D perhaps matching TRBD2 (5 bases). Sequenced input: PBMCs. The TCR comes from a woman aged 18-30 years in good health and CMV-seronegative. This CDR3 is CASSNRDTYEQYF. CDR3 coding DNA: TGTGCCAGCAGTAACCGGGATACCTACGAGCAGTACTTC.